What follows is one T cell receptor beta chain and its context. Its antigen is unidentified. These data come from a study of siplizumab effects on memory and regulatory T cells. Profiled with immunoSEQ multiplex PCR; TCRdb holds only in-frame clones, not every one. The data hold some 100,000 clones, with more than 85% observed a single time. V was clipped by 0 bases and J by 0 bases, with 6 bases between them. Germline CDR1 and CDR2: SGDLS and YYNGEE. This CDR3 is 15 amino acids long. Study-level findings and limits: A minor share of alloreactive clones matched unstimulated subsets. Among mappable alloreactive CD4+ clones, the Treg-derived fraction averaged approximately 75% with siplizumab versus around 30% in controls.

The sequence was collected from a human donor in good health. V and J are TRBV9 and TRBJ2-2; D call uncertain. Sample: CD8+ T cells sorted from blood. CDR3 amino acids: CASSVGDANTGELFF. CDR3 DNA: TGTGCCAGCAGCGTAGGAGATGCGAACACCGGGGAGCTGTTTTTT.